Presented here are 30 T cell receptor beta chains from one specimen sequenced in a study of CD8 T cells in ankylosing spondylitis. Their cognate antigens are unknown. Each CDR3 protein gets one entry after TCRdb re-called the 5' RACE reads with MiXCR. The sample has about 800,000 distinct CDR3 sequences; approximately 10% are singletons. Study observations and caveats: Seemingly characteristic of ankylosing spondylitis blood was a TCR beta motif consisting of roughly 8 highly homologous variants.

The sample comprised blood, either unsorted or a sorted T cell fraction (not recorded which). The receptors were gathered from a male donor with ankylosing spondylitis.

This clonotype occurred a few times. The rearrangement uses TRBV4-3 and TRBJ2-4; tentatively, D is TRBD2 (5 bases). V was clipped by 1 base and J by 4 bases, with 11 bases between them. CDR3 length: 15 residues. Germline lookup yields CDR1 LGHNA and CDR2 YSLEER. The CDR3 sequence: CASSQVRTGKNIQYF. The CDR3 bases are TGCGCCAGCAGCCAAGTTCGGACGGGAAAAAACATTCAGTACTTC.

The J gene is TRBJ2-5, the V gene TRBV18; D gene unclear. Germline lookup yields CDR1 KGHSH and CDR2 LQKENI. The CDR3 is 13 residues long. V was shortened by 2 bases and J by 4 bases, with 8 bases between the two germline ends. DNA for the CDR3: TGTGCCAGCTCACCAGGGATGATAGAGACCCAGTACTTC. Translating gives CASSPGMIETQYF.

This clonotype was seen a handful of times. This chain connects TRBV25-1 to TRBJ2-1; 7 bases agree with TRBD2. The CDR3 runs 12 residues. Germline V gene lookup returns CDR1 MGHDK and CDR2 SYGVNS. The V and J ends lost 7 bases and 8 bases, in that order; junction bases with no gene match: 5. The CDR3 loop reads CASTTSSHEQFF. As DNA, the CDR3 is TGTGCCAGCACGACTAGCTCCCATGAGCAGTTCTTC. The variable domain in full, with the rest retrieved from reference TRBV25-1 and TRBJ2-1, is EADIYQTPRYLVIGTGKKITLECSQTMGHDKMYWYQQDPGMELHLIHYSYGVNSTEKGDLSSESTVSRIRTEHFPLTLESARPSHTSQYLCASTTSSHEQFFGPGTRLTVL.

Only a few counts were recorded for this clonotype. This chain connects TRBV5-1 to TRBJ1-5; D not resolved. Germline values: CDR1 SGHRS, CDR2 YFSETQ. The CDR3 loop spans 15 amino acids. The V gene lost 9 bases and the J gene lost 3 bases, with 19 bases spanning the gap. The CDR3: CANIKRGPTNQPQHF. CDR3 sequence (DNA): TGCGCCAACATCAAGAGAGGGCCGACCAATCAGCCCCAGCATTTT.

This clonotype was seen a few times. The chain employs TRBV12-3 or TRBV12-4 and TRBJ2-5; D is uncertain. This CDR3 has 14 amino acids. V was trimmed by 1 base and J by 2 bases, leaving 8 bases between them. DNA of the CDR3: TGTGCCAGCAGTTTAGATCTGGGGCAAGAGACCCAGTACTTC. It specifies CASSLDLGQETQYF.

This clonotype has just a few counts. Here the CDR3 reads CSAPTGWYNSPLHF. DNA for the CDR3: TGCAGTGCTCCAACAGGGTGGTATAATTCACCCCTCCACTTT. This chain joins TRBV20-1 and TRBJ1-6, with a tentative D call TRBD1 (6 bases). CDR1 is DFQATT and CDR2 is SNEGSKA in the germline V gene (reference sequence). The CDR3 extends over 14 amino acids. The V and J ends lost 5 bases and 4 bases respectively, with 12 bases between them.

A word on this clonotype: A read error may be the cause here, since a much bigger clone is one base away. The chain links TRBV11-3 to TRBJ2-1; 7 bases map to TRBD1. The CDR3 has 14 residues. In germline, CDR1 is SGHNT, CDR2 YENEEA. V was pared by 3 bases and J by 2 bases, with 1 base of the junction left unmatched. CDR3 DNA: TGTGCCAGCAGCTTCGGACAGGCCTACAATGAGCAGTTCTTC. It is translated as CASSFGQAYNEQFF.

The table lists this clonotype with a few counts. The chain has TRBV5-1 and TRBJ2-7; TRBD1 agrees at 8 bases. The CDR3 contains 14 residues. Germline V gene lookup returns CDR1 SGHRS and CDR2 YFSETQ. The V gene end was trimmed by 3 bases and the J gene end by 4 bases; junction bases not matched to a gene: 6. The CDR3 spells CASSSGQETYEQYF. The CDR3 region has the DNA TGCGCCAGCAGCTCGGGACAGGAGACTTACGAGCAGTACTTC.

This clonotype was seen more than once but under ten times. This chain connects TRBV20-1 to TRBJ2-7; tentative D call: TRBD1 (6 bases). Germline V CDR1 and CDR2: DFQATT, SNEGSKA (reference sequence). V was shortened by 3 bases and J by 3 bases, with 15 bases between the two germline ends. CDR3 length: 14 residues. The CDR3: CSARPGHGGYEQYF. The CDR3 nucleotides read TGCAGTGCTAGGCCGGGACACGGCGGCTACGAGCAGTACTTC.

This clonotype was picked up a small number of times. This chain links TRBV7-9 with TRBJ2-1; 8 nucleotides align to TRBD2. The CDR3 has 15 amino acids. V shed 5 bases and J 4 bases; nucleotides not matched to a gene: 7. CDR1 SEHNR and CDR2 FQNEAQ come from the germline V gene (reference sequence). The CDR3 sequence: CASSPLADFYNEQFF. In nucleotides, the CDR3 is TGTGCCAGCAGCCCACTAGCGGATTTTTACAATGAGCAGTTCTTC.

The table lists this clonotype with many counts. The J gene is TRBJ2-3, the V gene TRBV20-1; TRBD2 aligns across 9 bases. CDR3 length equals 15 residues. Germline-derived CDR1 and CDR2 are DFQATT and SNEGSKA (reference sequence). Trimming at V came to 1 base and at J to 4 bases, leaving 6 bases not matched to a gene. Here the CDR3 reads CSARGTGTSPDTQYF. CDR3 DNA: TGCAGTGCTAGAGGGACCGGGACTAGCCCAGATACGCAGTATTTT.

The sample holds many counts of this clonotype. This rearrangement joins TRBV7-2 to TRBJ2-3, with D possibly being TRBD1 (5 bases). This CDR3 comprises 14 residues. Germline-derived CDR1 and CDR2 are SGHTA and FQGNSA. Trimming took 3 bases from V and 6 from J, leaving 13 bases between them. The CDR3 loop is CASSLNRLGDTQYF. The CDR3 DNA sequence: TGTGCCAGCAGCTTGAACAGGCTAGGGGATACGCAGTATTTT. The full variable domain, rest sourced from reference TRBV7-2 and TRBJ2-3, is GAGVSQSPSNKVTEKGKDVELRCDPISGHTALYWYRQSLGQGLEFLIYFQGNSAPDKSGLPSDRFSAERTGGSVSTLTIQRTQQEDSAVYLCASSLNRLGDTQYFGPGTRLTVL.

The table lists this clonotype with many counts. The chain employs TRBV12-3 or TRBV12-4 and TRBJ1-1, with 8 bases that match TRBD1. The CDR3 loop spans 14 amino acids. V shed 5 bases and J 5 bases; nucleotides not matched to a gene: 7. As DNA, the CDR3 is TGTGCCAGCAGTCCGAGACAGGGGTCTACTGAAGCTTTCTTT. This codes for CASSPRQGSTEAFF.

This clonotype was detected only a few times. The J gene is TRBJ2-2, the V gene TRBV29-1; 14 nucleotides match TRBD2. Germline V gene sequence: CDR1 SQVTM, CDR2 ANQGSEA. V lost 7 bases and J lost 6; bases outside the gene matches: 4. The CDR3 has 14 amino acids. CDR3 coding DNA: TGCAGCGGTAGACTAGCGGGGGGGCCCGGGGAGCTGTTTTTT. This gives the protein CSGRLAGGPGELFF.

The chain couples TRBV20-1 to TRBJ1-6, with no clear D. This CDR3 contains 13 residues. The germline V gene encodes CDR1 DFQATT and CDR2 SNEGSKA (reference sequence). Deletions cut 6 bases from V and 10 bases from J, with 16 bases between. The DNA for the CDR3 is TGCAGTGCCCGGGGAGTCGGGGAATCACCCCTCCACTTT. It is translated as CSARGVGESPLHF.

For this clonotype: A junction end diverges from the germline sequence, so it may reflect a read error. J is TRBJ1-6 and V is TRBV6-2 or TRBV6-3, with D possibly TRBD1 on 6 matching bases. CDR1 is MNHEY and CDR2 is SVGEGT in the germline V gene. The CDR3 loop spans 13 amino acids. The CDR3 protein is CAGSFTGNSPLHF. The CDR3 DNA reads TGTGCCGGCAGTTTCACAGGGAATTCACCCCTCCACTTT.

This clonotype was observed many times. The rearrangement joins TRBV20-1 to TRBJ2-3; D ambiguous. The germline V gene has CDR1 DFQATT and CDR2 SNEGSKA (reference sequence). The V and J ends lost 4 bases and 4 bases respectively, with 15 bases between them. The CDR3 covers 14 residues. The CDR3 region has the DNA TGCAGTGCTAATTTTGGAGTTCGCTCAGATACGCAGTATTTT. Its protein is CSANFGVRSDTQYF.

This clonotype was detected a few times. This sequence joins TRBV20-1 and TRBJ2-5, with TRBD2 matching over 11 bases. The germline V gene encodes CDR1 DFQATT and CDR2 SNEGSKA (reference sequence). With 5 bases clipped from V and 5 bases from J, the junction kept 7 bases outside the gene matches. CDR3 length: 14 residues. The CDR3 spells CSAYQLAGVETQYF. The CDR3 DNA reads TGCAGTGCTTACCAACTAGCGGGGGTGGAGACCCAGTACTTC.

The CDR3 DNA follows: TGCGCCAGCAGCTACTCGGGACCCCTTAATTCACCCCTCCACTTT. Protein product: CASSYSGPLNSPLHF. The rearrangement joins TRBV5-1 to TRBJ1-6, with D perhaps matching TRBD1 (5 bases). Trimming left V 3 bases short and J 6 bases short, with 13 bases between. The CDR3 sequence is 15 residues long. CDR1 is SGHRS, CDR2 YFSETQ, per germline.

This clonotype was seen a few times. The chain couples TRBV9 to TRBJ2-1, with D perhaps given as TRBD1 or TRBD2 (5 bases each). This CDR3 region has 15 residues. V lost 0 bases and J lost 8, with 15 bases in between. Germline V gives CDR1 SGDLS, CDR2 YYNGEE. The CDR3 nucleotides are TGTGCCAGCAGCGTAGGAGGGACCCCCTGGGATGAGCAGTTCTTC. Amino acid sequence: CASSVGGTPWDEQFF.

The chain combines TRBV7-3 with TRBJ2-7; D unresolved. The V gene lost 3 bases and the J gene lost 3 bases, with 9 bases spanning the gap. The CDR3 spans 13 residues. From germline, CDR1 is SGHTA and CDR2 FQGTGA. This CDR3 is CASSFNPFYEQYF. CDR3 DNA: TGTGCCAGCAGCTTTAACCCGTTCTACGAGCAGTACTTC.

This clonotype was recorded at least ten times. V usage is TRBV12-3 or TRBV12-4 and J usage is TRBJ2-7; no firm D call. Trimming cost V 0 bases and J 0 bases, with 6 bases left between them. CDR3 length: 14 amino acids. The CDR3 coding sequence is TGTGCCAGCAGTTTAGCAGGCCACTCCTACGAGCAGTACTTC. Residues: CASSLAGHSYEQYF.

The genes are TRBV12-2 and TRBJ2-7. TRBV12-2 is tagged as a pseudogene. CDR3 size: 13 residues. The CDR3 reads CVSRFRSRHEQYF. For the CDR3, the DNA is TGTGTAAGTCGCTTTAGGTCGAGGCACGAGCAGTACTTC.

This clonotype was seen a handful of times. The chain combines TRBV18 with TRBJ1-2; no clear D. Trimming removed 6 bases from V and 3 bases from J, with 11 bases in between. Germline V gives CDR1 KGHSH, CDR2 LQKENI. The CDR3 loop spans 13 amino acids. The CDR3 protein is CASSSSGDYGYTF. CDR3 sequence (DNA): TGTGCCAGCTCCTCTTCCGGGGACTATGGCTACACCTTC. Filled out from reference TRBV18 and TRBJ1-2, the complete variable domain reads NAGVMQNPRHLVRRRGQEARLRCSPMKGHSHVYWYRQLPEEGLKFMVYLQKENIIDESGMPKERFSAEFPKEGPSILRIQQVVRGDSAAYFCASSSSGDYGYTFGSGTRLTVV.

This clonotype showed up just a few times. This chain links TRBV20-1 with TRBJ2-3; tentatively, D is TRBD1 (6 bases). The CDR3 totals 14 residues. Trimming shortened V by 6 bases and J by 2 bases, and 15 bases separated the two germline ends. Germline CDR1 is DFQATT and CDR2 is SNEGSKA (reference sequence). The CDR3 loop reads CSAPGTQLTDTQYF. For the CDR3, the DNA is TGCAGTGCCCCCGGGACACAACTCACAGATACGCAGTATTTT.

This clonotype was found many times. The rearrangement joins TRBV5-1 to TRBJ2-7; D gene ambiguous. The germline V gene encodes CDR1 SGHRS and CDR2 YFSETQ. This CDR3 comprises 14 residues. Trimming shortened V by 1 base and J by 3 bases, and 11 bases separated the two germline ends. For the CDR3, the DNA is TGCGCCAGCAGCTTGTCCGGGCCTGACTACGAGCAGTACTTC. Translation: CASSLSGPDYEQYF.

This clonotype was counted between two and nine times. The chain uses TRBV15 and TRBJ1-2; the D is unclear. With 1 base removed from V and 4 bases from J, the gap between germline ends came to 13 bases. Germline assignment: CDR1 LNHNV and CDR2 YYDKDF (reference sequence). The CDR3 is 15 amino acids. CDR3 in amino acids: CATSRGSLDPYGYTF. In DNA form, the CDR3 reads TGTGCCACCAGCAGAGGGTCGCTAGACCCCTATGGCTACACCTTC.

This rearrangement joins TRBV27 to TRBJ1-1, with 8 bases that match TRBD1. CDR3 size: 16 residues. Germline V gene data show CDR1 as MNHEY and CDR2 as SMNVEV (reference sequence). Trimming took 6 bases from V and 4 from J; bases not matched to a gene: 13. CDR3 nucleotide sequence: TGTGCCAGCAGCTCATGGACAGGGACCAGGAGCACTGAAGCTTTCTTT. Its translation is CASSSWTGTRSTEAFF.

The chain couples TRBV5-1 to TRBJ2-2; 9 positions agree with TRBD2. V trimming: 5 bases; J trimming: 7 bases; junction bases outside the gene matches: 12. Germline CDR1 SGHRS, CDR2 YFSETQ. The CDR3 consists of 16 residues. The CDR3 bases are TGCGCCAGCAGTCCGGTGGGACTAGCATACAGCGGGGAGCTGTTTTTT. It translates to CASSPVGLAYSGELFF. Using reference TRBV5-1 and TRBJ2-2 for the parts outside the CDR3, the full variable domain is KAGVTQTPRYLIKTRGQQVTLSCSPISGHRSVSWYQQTPGQGLQFLFEYFSETQRNKGNFPGRFSGRQFSNSRSEMNVSTLELGDSALYLCASSPVGLAYSGELFFGEGSRLTVL.

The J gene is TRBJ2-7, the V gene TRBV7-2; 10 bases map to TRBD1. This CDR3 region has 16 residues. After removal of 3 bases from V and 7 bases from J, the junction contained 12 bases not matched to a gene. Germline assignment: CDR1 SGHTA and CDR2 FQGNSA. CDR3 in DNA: TGTGCCAGCAGCTTCCGCCGACAGGGGGCAATTGGTGAGCAGTACTTC. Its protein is CASSFRRQGAIGEQYF. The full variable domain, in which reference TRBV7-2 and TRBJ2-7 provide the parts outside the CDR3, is GAGVSQSPSNKVTEKGKDVELRCDPISGHTALYWYRQSLGQGLEFLIYFQGNSAPDKSGLPSDRFSAERTGGSVSTLTIQRTQQEDSAVYLCASSFRRQGAIGEQYFGPGTRLTVT.